Presented here are 30 T cell receptor beta chains from one specimen sequenced in a study of blood T cell repertoires in COVID-19. TCRdb's table, derived via immunoSEQ multiplex PCR, lists solely in-frame clones and lacks some. The top ten hold 30% to 45% of the sample, which has more than 70,000 clones, roughly 80% seen once. Specimen: peripheral blood. These TCRs come from a woman aged 70 to 79 with acute or convalescent COVID-19.

The V and J genes are TRBV6-6 and TRBJ1-1, with 8 bases lining up with TRBD1. The CDR3 spans 16 residues. CDR1 is MNHNY, CDR2 SVGAGI, per germline (reference sequence). J was trimmed by 0 bases and V by 7 bases; bases with no gene match: 10. The CDR3 sequence is CASTTGQAPMNTEAFF. For the CDR3, the DNA is TGTGCCAGCACTACGGGACAGGCTCCCATGAACACTGAAGCTTTCTTT.

The sample holds one count of this clone. This chain uses TRBV6-6 with TRBJ2-1; D perhaps matches TRBD2 (5 bases). CDR1 MNHNY and CDR2 SVGAGI come from the germline V gene (reference sequence). The CDR3 covers 13 residues. V lost 6 bases and J 9 bases, leaving 15 bases between the germline ends. In DNA, the CDR3 is TGTGCCAGCAGGCTTACGAATGCGGGTGAGCAGTTCTTC. It encodes CASRLTNAGEQFF.

This clone was found a few times. The V and J genes are TRBV6-4 and TRBJ1-2; D gene unclear. V lost 0 bases and J lost 4, with 27 bases in between. There are 20 residues in the CDR3. Germline loops: CDR1 MRHNA, CDR2 SNTAGT. In DNA, the CDR3 is TGTGCCAGCAGTGACTCGAATATTGCGGGGTCAACCCCATTCTCCTATGGCTACACCTTC. Translated, it gives CASSDSNIAGSTPFSYGYTF.

This clone was observed once. The chain couples TRBV19 to TRBJ2-5; 8 bases line up with TRBD1. This CDR3 comprises 15 residues. V dropped 1 base and J dropped 4; count of bases not matched to a gene: 5. The germline V gene has CDR1 LNHDA and CDR2 SQIVND (reference sequence). The CDR3 coding sequence is TGTGCCAGTAGTATAGCCCAGGGGGCTAGAGAGACCCAGTACTTC. This translates into CASSIAQGARETQYF.

This sequence joins TRBV5-1 and TRBJ2-1, with 12 bases aligning to TRBD1. CDR3 length equals 17 residues. The J segment lost 8 bases and the V segment lost 0 bases, leaving 9 bases of the junction unmatched. Germline values: CDR1 SGHRS, CDR2 YFSETQ. CDR3 residues: CASSLDSPGQGADEQFF. CDR3 bases: TGCGCCAGCAGCTTGGACTCCCCGGGACAGGGGGCCGATGAGCAGTTCTTC.

The J gene is TRBJ1-6, the V gene TRBV5-1, with 7 bases aligning to TRBD1. Germline CDR1 is SGHRS and CDR2 is YFSETQ. This CDR3 has 18 amino acids. The V segment lost 3 bases and the J segment 6 bases; nucleotides outside the gene matches: 15. This CDR3 reads CASSSQNAGTEVNSPLHF. The CDR3 nucleotides read TGCGCCAGCAGCTCCCAAAACGCCGGGACAGAAGTTAATTCACCCCTCCACTTT.

This clone was seen once. This chain uses TRBV7-2 with TRBJ1-3, with D tentatively TRBD1 (5 bases). The CDR3 runs to 15 residues. The V end was cut by 8 bases, the J end by 4 bases, with 18 bases between. CDR1 and CDR2 from the germline V gene are SGHTA and FQGNSA. The CDR3: CASRPTGVEGNTIYF. The CDR3, as DNA: TGTGCCAGCCGACCAACGGGGGTTGAAGGAAACACCATATATTTT.

The table lists this clone with a few counts. The V and J genes are TRBV29-1 and TRBJ2-7, with D unclear. Trimming removed 5 bases from V and 3 bases from J, with 8 bases in between. The germline V gene has CDR1 SQVTM and CDR2 ANQGSEA. This CDR3 comprises 11 residues. The CDR3 reads CSVFIHYEQYF. The DNA for the CDR3 is TGCAGCGTTTTCATACACTACGAGCAGTACTTC.

The V call is TRBV4-1, the J call TRBJ2-7; D possibly corresponds to TRBD2 (6 bases). Germline assignment: CDR1 MGHRA and CDR2 YSYEKL. The germline V and J ends were trimmed by 0 bases and 0 bases, with 12 bases remaining between them. The CDR3 is 16 amino acids. The CDR3, as DNA: TGCGCCAGCAGCCAAGATTTTAGCGGTCACTCCTACGAGCAGTACTTC. Translating gives CASSQDFSGHSYEQYF.

The chain carries TRBV6-5 and TRBJ2-2; TRBD1 matches 10 bases. V shed 7 bases and J 6 bases; nucleotides not matched to a gene: 5. Germline V lookup: CDR1 MNHEY, CDR2 SVGAGI. The CDR3 is 14 amino acids. The CDR3 sequence: CASTTGGASGELFF. The CDR3 DNA reads as TGTGCCAGCACGACAGGGGGCGCTTCCGGGGAGCTGTTTTTT.

This clone showed up just a few times. V usage is TRBV5-1 and J usage is TRBJ2-5, with TRBD1 matching over 8 bases. The V gene's germline CDR1 is SGHRS and CDR2 YFSETQ. The J segment lost 2 bases and the V segment lost 4 bases, leaving 7 bases of the junction unmatched. This CDR3 is 15 amino acids long. The CDR3 DNA is TGCGCCAGCAGCCCAGACAGGGGTTCTCAAGAGACCCAGTACTTC. It yields the protein CASSPDRGSQETQYF. The full variable domain, in which reference TRBV5-1 and TRBJ2-5 provide the parts outside the CDR3, is KAGVTQTPRYLIKTRGQQVTLSCSPISGHRSVSWYQQTPGQGLQFLFEYFSETQRNKGNFPGRFSGRQFSNSRSEMNVSTLELGDSALYLCASSPDRGSQETQYFGPGTRLLVL.

The chain combines TRBV6-1 with TRBJ1-4, with a weak D call TRBD1 (5 bases). Trimming removed 4 bases from V and 4 bases from J, with 16 bases in between. Per the germline V gene, CDR1 is MNHNS and CDR2 is SASEGT. The CDR3 has 16 residues. The CDR3 DNA is TGTGCCAGCAGTGGAGAAGTGAAAGGGGTTAATGAAAAACTGTTTTTT. It translates to CASSGEVKGVNEKLFF.

The CDR3 here is CASSFGSPANEQFF. For the CDR3, the DNA is TGCGCCAGCAGCTTCGGGAGCCCGGCAAATGAGCAGTTCTTC. The chain links TRBV5-1 to TRBJ2-1, with D perhaps TRBD2 (6 bases). In germline, CDR1 is SGHRS, CDR2 YFSETQ. This CDR3 region has 14 residues. Deletions cut 2 bases from V and 7 bases from J, with 13 bases between. The whole variable domain, remainder taken from reference TRBV5-1 and TRBJ2-1, is KAGVTQTPRYLIKTRGQQVTLSCSPISGHRSVSWYQQTPGQGLQFLFEYFSETQRNKGNFPGRFSGRQFSNSRSEMNVSTLELGDSALYLCASSFGSPANEQFFGPGTRLTVL.

This chain uses TRBV5-4 with TRBJ2-3; 10 nucleotides agree with TRBD2. The CDR3 sequence is 14 residues long. Unmatched junction bases numbered 5, after V lost 5 bases and J lost 5 bases. Per germline, CDR1 SGHNT and CDR2 YYREEE (reference sequence). The CDR3 nucleotides read TGTGCCAGCAGTTCTCAGCGGGAGGGAGATACGCAGTATTTT. It yields the protein CASSSQREGDTQYF.

The rearrangement links TRBV18 to TRBJ2-7, with D unclear. Trimming took 3 bases from V and 1 from J, leaving 13 bases between them. The CDR3 contains 15 residues. Germline values: CDR1 KGHSH, CDR2 LQKENI. DNA of the CDR3: TGTGCCAGCTCACCCGTTCAGACAACTTCCTACGAGCAGTACTTC. Translating it yields CASSPVQTTSYEQYF.

This sequence joins TRBV4-2 and TRBJ2-4, with TRBD1 as a possible D gene (7 bases). The CDR3 has 15 amino acids. Trimming stripped 5 bases from V and 0 bases from J, with 11 bases between. CDR1 is LGHNA, CDR2 YNFKEQ, per germline. In DNA form, the CDR3 reads TGTGCCAGCAGCTCCAGGGGGGAAGCCAAAAACATTCAGTACTTC. This codes for CASSSRGEAKNIQYF.

V is TRBV3-1 (or the pseudogene TRBV3-2) and J is TRBJ1-6, with D hard to call. With 1 base removed from V and 7 bases from J, the gap between germline ends came to 14 bases. From germline, CDR1 is LGHDT and CDR2 YNNKEL (reference sequence). There are 16 residues in the CDR3. In DNA, the CDR3 is TGTGCCAGCAGCCAAGGGGCAGGCCTTCTCAATTCACCCCTCCACTTT. It is translated as CASSQGAGLLNSPLHF.

This clone was detected once. The rearrangement uses TRBV18 and TRBJ2-7; weak D call: TRBD2 (6 bases). The germline V and J ends were trimmed by 6 bases and 6 bases, with 15 bases remaining between them. Germline values: CDR1 KGHSH, CDR2 LQKENI. There are 13 residues in the CDR3. The chain's CDR3 is CASSLHRDSEQYF. CDR3 bases: TGTGCCAGCTCCCTGCACCGGGACTCCGAGCAGTACTTC.

V and J are TRBV29-1 and TRBJ1-3; no definite D call. Germline CDR1 reads SQVTM; CDR2 reads ANQGSEA. This CDR3 contains 12 residues. Trimming shortened V by 8 bases and J by 0 bases, and 8 bases separated the two germline ends. The CDR3: CSTRDSGNTIYF. The DNA of the CDR3 is TGCAGCACCCGGGACTCTGGAAACACCATATATTTT.

The chain is built from TRBV24-1 and TRBJ2-1; D ambiguous. Germline V CDR1 and CDR2: KGHDR, SFDVKD. V was cut by 3 bases and J by 3 bases, with 8 bases left in between. The CDR3 is 14 residues long. The CDR3 DNA follows: TGTGCCACCAGTGATACGCTCGGCTACAATGAGCAGTTCTTC. Amino acids: CATSDTLGYNEQFF.

This chain uses TRBV6-1 with TRBJ2-7, with TRBD2 as a possible D gene (5 bases). This CDR3 contains 14 residues. V lost 3 bases, J lost 5 bases, and 14 bases lay in between. Germline V gene sequence: CDR1 MNHNS, CDR2 SASEGT. The CDR3 loop reads CASSDPGRVDEQYF. The CDR3 nucleotides read TGTGCCAGCAGTGACCCGGGGAGAGTGGACGAGCAGTACTTC.

This chain's CDR3 is CASSMDRGNSPLHF. In DNA form, the CDR3 reads TGTGCCAGCAGTATGGACAGGGGGAATTCACCCCTCCACTTT. V gene TRBV6-5 combines with J gene TRBJ1-6, with 10 bases identical to TRBD1. In germline, CDR1 is MNHEY, CDR2 SVGAGI. The CDR3 consists of 14 residues. V lost 5 bases and J lost 7; bases outside the gene matches: 2.

The chain has TRBV14 and TRBJ2-1; D gene ambiguous. Trimming took 4 bases from V and 5 from J, leaving 12 bases between them. In germline, CDR1 is SGHDN, CDR2 FVKESK. The CDR3 is made up of 14 amino acids. The CDR3 nucleotides are TGTGCCAGCAGCCTGGCGACTGTCGACAATGAGCAGTTCTTC. Translated: CASSLATVDNEQFF.

Only one count was recorded for this clone. The V and J genes are TRBV19 and TRBJ1-1, with D maybe TRBD1 (6 bases). V was trimmed by 1 base and J by 3 bases, leaving 15 bases between them. Germline CDR1 reads LNHDA; CDR2 reads SQIVND (reference sequence). CDR3 length equals 16 residues. The CDR3 nucleotides read TGTGCCAGTAGTATAGTAAGGAACAGGGACCACACTGAAGCTTTCTTT. Its translation is CASSIVRNRDHTEAFF.

This sequence joins TRBV18 and TRBJ2-1, with 10 bases that match TRBD1. The CDR3 is 16 amino acids. Germline trimming cut 6 bases from V and 8 bases from J; bases unmatched to any gene: 13. Germline values: CDR1 KGHSH, CDR2 LQKENI. The CDR3 reads CASSSGTGEGWYEQFF. DNA for the CDR3: TGTGCCAGCTCGTCCGGGACAGGGGAGGGTTGGTATGAGCAGTTCTTC.

The sample holds a few counts of this clone. This chain links TRBV27 with TRBJ2-7; tentatively, D is TRBD2 (6 bases). CDR1 is MNHEY and CDR2 is SMNVEV in the germline V gene (reference sequence). CDR3 size: 16 residues. V gave up 0 bases and J gave up 2 bases, with 14 bases separating them. The CDR3 reads CASSLSFSGETYEQYF. In DNA form, the CDR3 reads TGTGCCAGCAGTTTATCGTTTAGCGGAGAAACCTACGAGCAGTACTTC.

This rearrangement joins TRBV18 to TRBJ2-1, with D perhaps matching TRBD2 (7 bases). The CDR3 extends over 16 amino acids. Germline-derived CDR1 and CDR2 are KGHSH and LQKENI. Between the trimmed V and J ends, which lost 3 bases and 7 bases, there was a span of 19 bases. CDR3 DNA sequence: TGTGCCAGCTCACCGCTCAGCGGGACAACAGGGAATGAGCAGTTCTTC. Translation: CASSPLSGTTGNEQFF.

The CDR3 here is CASSPVTGGDNEQFF. The DNA of the CDR3 is TGTGCCAGCTCACCTGTAACGGGAGGGGACAATGAGCAGTTCTTC. This chain joins TRBV18 and TRBJ2-1; TRBD2 agrees at 8 bases. CDR1 and CDR2 from the germline V gene are KGHSH and LQKENI. After removal of 3 bases from V and 5 bases from J, the junction contained 6 bases not matched to a gene. The CDR3 spans 15 residues.

This chain connects TRBV18 to TRBJ2-3; D gene uncertain. From germline, CDR1 is KGHSH and CDR2 LQKENI. Trimming removed 3 bases from V and 1 base from J, with 8 bases in between. There are 14 residues in the CDR3. CDR3 protein: CASSPFPGTDTQYF. The CDR3 nucleotides are TGTGCCAGCTCACCGTTCCCTGGCACAGATACGCAGTATTTT.

The chain links TRBV2 to TRBJ2-3; TRBD2 matches at 8 bases. CDR3 length equals 16 residues. V dropped 4 bases and J dropped 8; count of bases not matched to a gene: 14. The germline V gene encodes CDR1 SNHLY and CDR2 FYNNEI. Written as DNA, the CDR3 is TGTGCCAGCAGTGGCCGGGGGAGCGGGAGAATTGGTACGCAGTATTTT. Encoded protein: CASSGRGSGRIGTQYF.